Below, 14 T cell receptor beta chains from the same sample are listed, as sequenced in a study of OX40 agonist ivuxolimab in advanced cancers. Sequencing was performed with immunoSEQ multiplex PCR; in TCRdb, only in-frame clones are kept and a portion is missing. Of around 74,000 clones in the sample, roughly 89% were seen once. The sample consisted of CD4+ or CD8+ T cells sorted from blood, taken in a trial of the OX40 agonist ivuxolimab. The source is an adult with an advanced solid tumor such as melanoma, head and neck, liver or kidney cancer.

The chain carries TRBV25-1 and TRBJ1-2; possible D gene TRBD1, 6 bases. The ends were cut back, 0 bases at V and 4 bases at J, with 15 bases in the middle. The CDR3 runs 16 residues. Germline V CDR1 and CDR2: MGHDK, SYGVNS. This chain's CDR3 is CASSEYEGGFTYGYTF. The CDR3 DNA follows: TGTGCCAGCAGTGAATATGAGGGGGGCTTTACCTATGGCTACACCTTC.

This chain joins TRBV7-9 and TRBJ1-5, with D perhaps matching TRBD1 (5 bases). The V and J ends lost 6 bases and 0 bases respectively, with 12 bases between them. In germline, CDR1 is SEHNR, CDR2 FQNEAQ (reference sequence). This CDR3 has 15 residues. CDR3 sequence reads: CASRAGGDSNQPQHF. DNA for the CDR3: TGTGCCAGCAGGGCTGGGGGAGATAGCAATCAGCCCCAGCATTTT. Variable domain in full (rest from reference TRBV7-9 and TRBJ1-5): DTGVSQNPRHKITKRGQNVTFRCDPISEHNRLYWYRQTLGQGPEFLTYFQNEAQLEKSRLLSDRFSAERPKGSFSTLEIQRTEQGDSAMYLCASRAGGDSNQPQHFGDGTRLSIL.

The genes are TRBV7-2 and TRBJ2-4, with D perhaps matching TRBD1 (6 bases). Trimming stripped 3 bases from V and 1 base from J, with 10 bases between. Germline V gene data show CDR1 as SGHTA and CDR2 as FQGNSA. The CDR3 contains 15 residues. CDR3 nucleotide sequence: TGTGCCAGCAGCTTGCAGGGGTCGGCCAAAAACATTCAGTACTTC. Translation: CASSLQGSAKNIQYF.

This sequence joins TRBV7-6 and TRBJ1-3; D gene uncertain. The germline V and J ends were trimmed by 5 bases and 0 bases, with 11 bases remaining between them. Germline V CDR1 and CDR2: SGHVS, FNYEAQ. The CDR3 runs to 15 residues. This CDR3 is CASSPGGFSGNTIYF. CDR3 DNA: TGTGCCAGCAGCCCTGGAGGGTTCTCTGGAAACACCATATATTTT.

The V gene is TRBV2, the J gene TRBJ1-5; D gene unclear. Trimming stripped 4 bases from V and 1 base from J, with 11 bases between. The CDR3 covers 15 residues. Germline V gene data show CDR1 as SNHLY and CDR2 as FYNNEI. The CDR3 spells CASSAGGISNQPQHF. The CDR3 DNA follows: TGTGCCAGCAGTGCTGGAGGGATAAGCAATCAGCCCCAGCATTTT.

For the CDR3, the DNA is TGTGCCAGCAGCCTCTCCTTTCCCGGGGTCGTGGCGACCCAGTACTTC. Translating it yields CASSLSFPGVVATQYF. V is TRBV4-2 and J is TRBJ2-5; TRBD2 is a possible D gene (5 bases). V lost 4 bases and J lost 7, with 22 bases in between. This CDR3 comprises 16 residues. Germline values: CDR1 LGHNA, CDR2 YNFKEQ.

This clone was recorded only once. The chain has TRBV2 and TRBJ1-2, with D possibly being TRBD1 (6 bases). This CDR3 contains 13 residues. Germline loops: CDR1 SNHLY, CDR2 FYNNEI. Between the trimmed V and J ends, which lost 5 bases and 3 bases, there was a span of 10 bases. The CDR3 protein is CASSNREYYGYTF. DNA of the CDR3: TGTGCCAGCAGTAACAGGGAATACTATGGCTACACCTTC.

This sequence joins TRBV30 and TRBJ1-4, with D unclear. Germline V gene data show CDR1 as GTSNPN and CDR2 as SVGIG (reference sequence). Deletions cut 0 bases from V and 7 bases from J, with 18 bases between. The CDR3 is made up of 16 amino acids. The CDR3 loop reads CAWSVRGKGRREKLFF. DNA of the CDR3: TGTGCCTGGAGTGTACGTGGGAAGGGAAGACGTGAAAAACTGTTTTTT.

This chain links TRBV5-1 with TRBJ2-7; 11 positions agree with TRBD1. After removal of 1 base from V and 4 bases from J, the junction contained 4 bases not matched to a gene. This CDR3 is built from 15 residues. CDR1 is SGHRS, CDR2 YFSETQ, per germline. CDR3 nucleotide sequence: TGCGCCAGCAGCTTGCAAGGGACAGGGGGTTACGAGCAGTACTTC. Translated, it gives CASSLQGTGGYEQYF. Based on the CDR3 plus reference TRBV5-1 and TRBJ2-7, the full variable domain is KAGVTQTPRYLIKTRGQQVTLSCSPISGHRSVSWYQQTPGQGLQFLFEYFSETQRNKGNFPGRFSGRQFSNSRSEMNVSTLELGDSALYLCASSLQGTGGYEQYFGPGTRLTVT.

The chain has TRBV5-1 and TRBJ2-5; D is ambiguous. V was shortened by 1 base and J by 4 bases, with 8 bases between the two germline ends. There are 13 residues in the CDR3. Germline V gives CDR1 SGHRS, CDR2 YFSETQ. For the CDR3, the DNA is TGCGCCAGCAGCTTGATGCCGCCAGAGACCCAGTACTTC. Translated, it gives CASSLMPPETQYF.

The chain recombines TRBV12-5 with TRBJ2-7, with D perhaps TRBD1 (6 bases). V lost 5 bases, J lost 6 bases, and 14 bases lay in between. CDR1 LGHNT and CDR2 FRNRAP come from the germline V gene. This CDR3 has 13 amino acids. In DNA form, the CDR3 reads TGTGCTAGTGGTGGGGGCAACGGGCGCGAGCAGTACTTC. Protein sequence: CASGGGNGREQYF.

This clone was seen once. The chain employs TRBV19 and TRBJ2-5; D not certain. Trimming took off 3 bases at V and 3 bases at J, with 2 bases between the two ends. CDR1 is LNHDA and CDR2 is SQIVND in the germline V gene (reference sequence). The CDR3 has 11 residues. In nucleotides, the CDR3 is TGTGCCAGTAGTATCGAAGAGACCCAGTACTTC. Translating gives CASSIEETQYF. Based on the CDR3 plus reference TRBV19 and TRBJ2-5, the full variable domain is DGGITQSPKYLFRKEGQNVTLSCEQNLNHDAMYWYRQDPGQGLRLIYYSQIVNDFQKGDIAEGYSVSREKKESFPLTVTSAQKNPTAFYLCASSIEETQYFGPGTRLLVL.

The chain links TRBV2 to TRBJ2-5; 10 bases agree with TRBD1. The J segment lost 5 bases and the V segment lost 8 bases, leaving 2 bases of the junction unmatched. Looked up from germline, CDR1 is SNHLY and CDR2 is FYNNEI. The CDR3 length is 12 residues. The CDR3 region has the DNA TGTGCCAGCGGGGACAGGGGCGAGACCCAGTACTTC. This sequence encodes CASGDRGETQYF.

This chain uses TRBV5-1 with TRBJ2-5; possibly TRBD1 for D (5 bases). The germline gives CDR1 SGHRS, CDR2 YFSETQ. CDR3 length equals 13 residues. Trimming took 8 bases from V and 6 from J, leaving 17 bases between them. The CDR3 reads CASSLGGAQTQYF. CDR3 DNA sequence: TGCGCCAGTTCCCTCGGTGGGGCCCAGACCCAGTACTTC.